What follows are 32 T cell receptor beta chains derived from one specimen sequenced in a study of blood T cell repertoires in COVID-19. Some clones are missing from TCRdb's copy, which holds only in-frame ones; the method was immunoSEQ multiplex PCR. This sample has roughly 180,000 clones, with 82% found just once. The specimen sequenced was PBMCs or T cells enriched from blood (not recorded which). The receptors shown here come from a man aged 55-75 years who had recovered from COVID-19.

The V call is TRBV2, the J call TRBJ1-1; D not resolved. The CDR3 consists of 14 residues. Germline values: CDR1 SNHLY, CDR2 FYNNEI. Trimming pared 2 bases from V and 0 bases from J, leaving 7 bases between. The CDR3 protein is CASSESQLNTEAFF. In nucleotides, the CDR3 is TGTGCCAGCAGTGAAAGCCAACTGAACACTGAAGCTTTCTTT. Looking up the rest from reference TRBV2 and TRBJ1-1 gives the full variable domain: EPEVTQTPSHQVTQMGQEVILRCVPISNHLYFYWYRQILGQKVEFLVSFYNNEISEKSEIFDDQFSVERPDGSNFTLKIRSTKLEDSAMYFCASSESQLNTEAFFGQGTRLTVV.

The chain uses TRBV19 and TRBJ2-1; TRBD1 matches 7 bases. Germline assignment: CDR1 LNHDA and CDR2 SQIVND (reference sequence). With 4 bases clipped from V and 3 bases from J, the junction kept 6 bases outside the gene matches. This CDR3 is 15 amino acids long. The CDR3 loop reads CASSTRQGGYNEQFF. The CDR3, as DNA: TGTGCCAGTAGTACTAGACAGGGTGGCTACAATGAGCAGTTCTTC.

Details on this clone: Other DNA variants within this sample encode the same CDR3. The V call is TRBV9, the J call TRBJ2-2; D gene unclear. Germline assignment: CDR1 SGDLS and CDR2 YYNGEE. The CDR3 runs to 14 residues. V was cut by 0 bases and J by 1 base, with 4 bases left in between. The CDR3 DNA sequence: TGTGCCAGCAGCGTAGTACAGAACACCGGGGAGCTGTTTTTT. Protein: CASSVVQNTGELFF.

The chain employs TRBV29-1 and TRBJ1-2, with 7 bases that match TRBD1. The V gene end was trimmed by 6 bases and the J gene end by 1 base; junction bases not matched to a gene: 5. The CDR3 runs to 13 residues. Germline V gene data show CDR1 as SQVTM and CDR2 as ANQGSEA. In DNA, the CDR3 is TGCAGCGTCCGCCGGGACAGTAACTATGGCTACACCTTC. This translates into CSVRRDSNYGYTF.

This chain connects TRBV5-5 to TRBJ2-1; 8 bases align to TRBD2. This CDR3 contains 13 residues. The J segment lost 7 bases and the V segment lost 5 bases, leaving 5 bases of the junction unmatched. CDR1 SGHKS and CDR2 YYEKEE come from the germline V gene (reference sequence). CDR3 amino acids: CASSSGVMNEQFF. The CDR3 bases are TGTGCCAGCAGTAGCGGGGTTATGAATGAGCAGTTCTTC.

This clone turned up a few times. The chain employs TRBV28 and TRBJ1-2, with TRBD1 matching 8 bases. The germline V gene has CDR1 MDHEN and CDR2 SYDVKM. The CDR3 is made up of 14 amino acids. The V segment lost 8 bases and the J segment 4 bases; nucleotides outside the gene matches: 9. The CDR3 region is CASYRTGLSYGYTF. In nucleotides, the CDR3 is TGTGCCAGCTATAGGACAGGGCTAAGCTATGGCTACACCTTC.

This clone was observed once. The rearrangement links TRBV30 to TRBJ2-3; 7 nucleotides align to TRBD2. The germline gives CDR1 GTSNPN, CDR2 SVGIG (reference sequence). After removal of 4 bases from V and 0 bases from J, the junction contained 13 bases not matched to a gene. This CDR3 is built from 17 residues. CDR3 residues: CAWTSGAGDFSTDTQYF. The CDR3 DNA is TGTGCCTGGACGTCTGGGGCGGGGGATTTTAGCACAGATACGCAGTATTTT.

V and J are TRBV7-3 and TRBJ2-5, with 7 positions matching TRBD2. J gave up 5 bases and V 5 bases, and 8 bases lay outside the gene matches. CDR1 and CDR2 (germline): SGHTA, FQGTGA. The CDR3 is 14 residues long. This chain's CDR3 is CASSAEGRVETQYF. CDR3 bases: TGTGCCAGCAGCGCCGAAGGGAGGGTGGAGACCCAGTACTTC.

The J gene is TRBJ2-3, the V gene TRBV25-1, with D hard to call. This CDR3 has 12 amino acids. V lost 5 bases and J 4 bases, leaving 7 bases between the germline ends. Germline CDR1 reads MGHDK; CDR2 reads SYGVNS. The CDR3 is CASSYSADTQYF. The CDR3 nucleotides are TGTGCCAGCAGTTATTCCGCAGATACGCAGTATTTT.

This clone was detected a few times. The chain employs TRBV6-5 and TRBJ2-7; D remains unclear. CDR1 is MNHEY, CDR2 SVGAGI, per germline. CDR3 length: 14 residues. V was shortened by 6 bases and J by 1 base, with 13 bases between the two germline ends. CDR3 sequence (DNA): TGTGCCAGCAGCCGAGAGAAGAAGTCCTACGAGCAGTACTTC. Amino acid sequence: CASSREKKSYEQYF.

The chain uses TRBV6-1 and TRBJ2-7; TRBD2 aligns across 8 bases. J gave up 0 bases and V 2 bases, and 6 bases lay outside the gene matches. The CDR3 runs to 16 residues. Germline loops: CDR1 MNHNS, CDR2 SASEGT. The CDR3 loop is CASSEFSGEPSYEQYF. CDR3 DNA: TGTGCCAGCAGTGAATTTAGCGGGGAGCCCTCCTACGAGCAGTACTTC.

The rearrangement links TRBV7-3 to TRBJ2-2, with D perhaps matching TRBD1 (6 bases). In germline, CDR1 is SGHTA, CDR2 FQGTGA. The CDR3 consists of 16 residues. With 2 bases removed from V and 8 bases from J, the gap between germline ends came to 18 bases. The CDR3 coding sequence is TGTGCCAGCAGCTTAGAAGGTGCAGGGGCCGTGGGGGAGCTGTTTTTT. Protein sequence: CASSLEGAGAVGELFF.

The genes are TRBV7-2 and TRBJ2-1; possibly TRBD1 for D (6 bases). Germline CDR1 SGHTA, CDR2 FQGNSA. CDR3 length: 11 residues. V lost 6 bases and J lost 8, with 8 bases in between. CDR3 in amino acids: CASSSGDEQFF. CDR3 bases: TGTGCCAGCAGTTCAGGGGATGAGCAGTTCTTC.

The chain recombines TRBV30 with TRBJ2-7, with D possibly TRBD2 on 7 matching bases. Germline V gene lookup returns CDR1 GTSNPN and CDR2 SVGIG (reference sequence). Trimming stripped 4 bases from V and 6 bases from J, with 16 bases between. The CDR3 has 13 amino acids. The CDR3 sequence is CAWMAGGQGEQYF. The DNA of the CDR3 is TGTGCCTGGATGGCCGGGGGGCAGGGCGAGCAGTACTTC. The variable domain in full, completed from reference TRBV30 and TRBJ2-7, reads SQTIHQWPATLVQPVGSPLSLECTVEGTSNPNLYWYRQAAGRGLQLLFYSVGIGQISSEVPQNLSASRPQDRQFILSSKKLLLSDSGFYLCAWMAGGQGEQYFGPGTRLTVT.

This chain uses TRBV28 with TRBJ1-3; D is possibly TRBD1 (5 bases). The CDR3 consists of 15 residues. Germline V gene data show CDR1 as MDHEN and CDR2 as SYDVKM. Between the trimmed V and J ends, which lost 6 bases and 0 bases, there was a span of 12 bases. This CDR3 reads CASSPGTHSGNTIYF. The CDR3 coding sequence is TGTGCCAGCAGCCCAGGGACTCACTCTGGAAACACCATATATTTT.

The V call is TRBV11-2, the J call TRBJ2-7, with a weak D call TRBD2 (5 bases). V shed 0 bases and J shed 5 bases, with 11 bases lying between them. The CDR3 is 14 residues long. Germline-derived CDR1 and CDR2 are SGHAT and FQNNGV. The CDR3 DNA sequence: TGTGCCAGCAGCTTAGAGAGGGCGATCCACGAGCAGTACTTC. Encoded protein: CASSLERAIHEQYF.

The chain links TRBV19 to TRBJ2-7; 11 bases match TRBD1. The CDR3 consists of 14 residues. Trimming cost V 6 bases and J 2 bases; bases outside gene matches: 3. CDR1 and CDR2 from the germline V gene are LNHDA and SQIVND (reference sequence). The CDR3 DNA reads as TGTGCCAGTAGCGGGACAGGGGGTCCCTACGAGCAGTACTTC. This encodes CASSGTGGPYEQYF.

The rearrangement joins TRBV7-9 to TRBJ2-5; 9 nucleotides align to TRBD1. Germline CDR1 reads SEHNR; CDR2 reads FQNEAQ (reference sequence). The CDR3 consists of 16 residues. Losses at the gene ends were 1 base for V and 5 bases for J; bases not matched to a gene: 8. CDR3 protein: CASSLVGQGSGETQYF. DNA for the CDR3: TGTGCCAGCAGCTTAGTCGGACAGGGGAGCGGGGAGACCCAGTACTTC.

V is TRBV27 and J is TRBJ2-7; unclear D gene. The ends were cut back, 0 bases at V and 0 bases at J, with 15 bases in the middle. CDR1 MNHEY and CDR2 SMNVEV come from the germline V gene (reference sequence). This CDR3 is 17 amino acids long. CDR3 DNA: TGTGCCAGCAGTTTATCTGTGGCGGTTGAAAGCTCCTACGAGCAGTACTTC. Encoded protein: CASSLSVAVESSYEQYF.

This clone was seen only a few times. The V gene is TRBV7-7, the J gene TRBJ2-5, with 15 bases lining up with TRBD2. This CDR3 region has 18 residues. From germline, CDR1 is SSHAT and CDR2 FNYEAQ (reference sequence). The junction had 9 bases not matched to a gene; V was cut back by 5 bases and J by 2 bases. The CDR3 coding sequence is TGTGCCAGCAGCGACGGGACTAGCGGGGGGATCGGGCAAGAGACCCAGTACTTC. This encodes CASSDGTSGGIGQETQYF.

The rearrangement uses TRBV12-3 or TRBV12-4 and TRBJ2-2; 7 nucleotides match TRBD1. The CDR3 extends over 13 amino acids. V lost 4 bases, J lost 4 bases, and 0 bases stayed unmatched. CDR3 sequence reads: CASSSGGTGELFF. CDR3 nucleotide sequence: TGTGCCAGCAGTTCAGGGGGCACCGGGGAGCTGTTTTTT.

The chain joins TRBV28 to TRBJ1-2; TRBD1 agrees at 10 bases. Germline CDR1 reads MDHEN; CDR2 reads SYDVKM. The CDR3 covers 16 residues. Trimming cost V 1 base and J 0 bases; bases outside gene matches: 2. This chain's CDR3 is CASSLSTGGSNYGYTF. CDR3 DNA: TGTGCCAGCAGTTTATCGACAGGGGGCTCTAACTATGGCTACACCTTC.

The chain joins TRBV11-2 to TRBJ2-7; no clear D gene. Germline CDR1 is SGHAT and CDR2 is FQNNGV. This CDR3 comprises 12 residues. Trimming stripped 5 bases from V and 2 bases from J, with 7 bases between. CDR3 loop: CASSITTYEQYF. The CDR3 nucleotides are TGTGCCAGCAGCATCACAACCTACGAGCAGTACTTC.

With regard to this clone: The junction does not match germline at one end; this may be a read error. V and J are TRBV12-5 and TRBJ2-7; 7 bases match TRBD1. CDR1 is LGHNT, CDR2 FRNRAP, per germline. This CDR3 is built from 11 residues. The CDR3: CASGQAYEQYF. The CDR3 DNA is TGTGCCAGTGGACAGGCCTACGAGCAGTACTTC.

The chain recombines TRBV12-5 with TRBJ1-5, with a tentative D call TRBD1 (6 bases). Germline values: CDR1 LGHNT, CDR2 FRNRAP. V lost 5 bases and J lost 1, with 9 bases in between. The CDR3 loop spans 14 amino acids. The CDR3 nucleotides are TGTGCTAGTGGTCATGGACAGAGCAATCAGCCCCAGCATTTT. Translating gives CASGHGQSNQPQHF.

The J gene is TRBJ1-5, the V gene TRBV18; D call uncertain. CDR1 is KGHSH, CDR2 LQKENI, per germline. V was pared by 2 bases and J by 2 bases, with 13 bases between. This CDR3 has 16 residues. CDR3 loop: CASSPSAQRGNQPQHF. As DNA, the CDR3 is TGTGCCAGCTCACCATCAGCCCAGAGGGGCAATCAGCCCCAGCATTTT. Supplemented by reference TRBV18 and TRBJ1-5, the full variable domain reads NAGVMQNPRHLVRRRGQEARLRCSPMKGHSHVYWYRQLPEEGLKFMVYLQKENIIDESGMPKERFSAEFPKEGPSILRIQQVVRGDSAAYFCASSPSAQRGNQPQHFGDGTRLSIL.

The chain recombines TRBV4-1 with TRBJ1-2; TRBD1 might be the D (5 bases). The V and J ends lost 0 bases and 5 bases respectively, with 19 bases between them. This CDR3 spans 17 amino acids. Germline lookup yields CDR1 MGHRA and CDR2 YSYEKL. The CDR3 DNA follows: TGCGCCAGCAGCCAAGATCTTCAGACCGGGGGAGGTTATGGCTACACCTTC. Translation gives CASSQDLQTGGGYGYTF.

The rearrangement uses TRBV10-3 and TRBJ1-6; 7 nucleotides agree with TRBD1. The CDR3 is made up of 15 amino acids. Germline V CDR1 and CDR2: ENHRY, SYGVKD. V lost 6 bases to trimming and J lost 11 bases; unmatched junction nucleotides: 13. The chain's CDR3 is CAIRGDSQGSPPLHF. The CDR3 DNA reads as TGTGCCATCAGGGGGGACAGTCAAGGGAGTCCACCCCTCCACTTT.

CDR3 amino acids: CASSQAGDASYEQYF. DNA of the CDR3: TGCGCCAGCAGCCAAGCAGGGGATGCCTCCTACGAGCAGTACTTC. The chain combines TRBV4-1 with TRBJ2-7; D might be TRBD1 (6 bases). Trimming cost V 1 base and J 0 bases, with 10 bases left between them. This CDR3 has 15 residues. The germline V gene encodes CDR1 MGHRA and CDR2 YSYEKL.

The J gene is TRBJ2-2, the V gene TRBV13, with D tentatively TRBD1 (6 bases). V was cut by 3 bases and J by 3 bases, with 14 bases left in between. This CDR3 is 16 amino acids long. CDR1 and CDR2 from the germline V gene are PRHDT and FYEKMQ (reference sequence). The CDR3 sequence is CASSFPSGADTGELFF. CDR3 DNA sequence: TGTGCCAGCAGCTTCCCGTCAGGGGCGGACACCGGGGAGCTGTTTTTT. The full variable domain, rest sourced from reference TRBV13 and TRBJ2-2, is AAGVIQSPRHLIKEKRETATLKCYPIPRHDTVYWYQQGPGQDPQFLISFYEKMQSDKGSIPDRFSAQQFSDYHSELNMSSLELGDSALYFCASSFPSGADTGELFFGEGSRLTVL.

This chain uses TRBV5-6 with TRBJ2-3; the D is unclear. Germline CDR1 SGHDT, CDR2 YYEEEE. V shed 4 bases and J shed 12 bases, with 21 bases lying between them. The CDR3 has 14 residues. The CDR3 sequence: CASSPRRGISSQYF. The CDR3, as DNA: TGTGCCAGCAGCCCCCGTAGAGGTATCTCGTCACAGTATTTT.

This chain links TRBV28 with TRBJ2-2; D is ambiguous. Trimming cost V 2 bases and J 2 bases, with 9 bases left between them. This CDR3 has 15 residues. Germline CDR1 MDHEN, CDR2 SYDVKM. In DNA, the CDR3 is TGTGCCAGCAGTTTAAGACTCGGCAACACCGGGGAGCTGTTTTTT. It yields the protein CASSLRLGNTGELFF. Together with reference TRBV28 and TRBJ2-2, the CDR3 gives the full variable domain: DVKVTQSSRYLVKRTGEKVFLECVQDMDHENMFWYRQDPGLGLRLIYFSYDVKMKEKGDIPEGYSVSREKKERFSLILESASTNQTSMYLCASSLRLGNTGELFFGEGSRLTVL.